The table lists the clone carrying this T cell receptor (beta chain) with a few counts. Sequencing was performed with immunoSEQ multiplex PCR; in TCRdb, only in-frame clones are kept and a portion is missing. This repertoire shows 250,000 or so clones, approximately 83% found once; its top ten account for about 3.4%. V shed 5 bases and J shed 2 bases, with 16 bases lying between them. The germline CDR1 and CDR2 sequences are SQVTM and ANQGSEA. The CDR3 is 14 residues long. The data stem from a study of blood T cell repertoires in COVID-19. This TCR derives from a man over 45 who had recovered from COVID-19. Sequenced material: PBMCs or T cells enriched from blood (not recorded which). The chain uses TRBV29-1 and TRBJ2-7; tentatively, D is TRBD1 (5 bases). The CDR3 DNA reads TGCAGCGTTCTTACCCCTGGGGCCACCTACGAGCAGTACTTC. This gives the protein CSVLTPGATYEQYF.